Listed below are T cell receptor beta chains from one sample, sequenced in a study of CD8+CD57+ T cells in acquired aplastic anemia. TCRdb reprocessed the reads with MiXCR, giving one entry per CDR3 protein. The sample shows 250,000 to 300,000 distinct CDR3 sequences, approximately 56% of them seen only once. Specimen: sorted CD4+, CD8+, or CD8+CD57+ T cells (not recorded which) from PBMCs. All receptors derive from a human donor with severe aplastic anemia or a healthy control (not recorded which). The CDR3 runs from the conserved cysteine through the conserved F or W. A D gene is named only where the DNA matches it firmly. Not all rows give a size; the values are once, few, many and, for expanded clones, a class.

j_gene: TRBJ1-1
d_gene: NA
v_gene: TRBV20-1
abundance: once
CDR3nt: TGCAGTGCTAGAGAAGGGAGGAACACTGAAGCTTTCTTT
CDR3aa: CSAREGRNTEAFF

j_gene: TRBJ1-2
d_gene: NA
v_gene: TRBV4-2
abundance: many
CDR3nt: TGTGCCAGCAGCCAGGCTTCCGACGCTGGCTACACCTTC
CDR3aa: CASSQASDAGYTF

j_gene: TRBJ1-1
d_gene: NA
v_gene: TRBV4-3
abundance: many
CDR3nt: TGCGCCAGCAGCTTGGGGCGGACTGAAGCTTTCTTT
CDR3aa: CASSLGRTEAFF

j_gene: TRBJ2-3
d_gene: NA
v_gene: TRBV7-9
abundance: many
CDR3nt: TGTGCCAGCAATCGGGCTACCCAAGATACGCAGTATTTT
CDR3aa: CASNRATQDTQYF

j_gene: TRBJ1-1
d_gene: TRBD1
v_gene: TRBV7-9
abundance: NA
CDR3nt: TGTGCCAGCAGCCAAATACAGGGGGGCACTGAAGCTTTCTTT
CDR3aa: CASSQIQGGTEAFF

j_gene: TRBJ2-7
d_gene: NA
v_gene: TRBV3-1
abundance: many
CDR3nt: TGTGCCAGCAGCCAAGTGGCAGGGCACCCCTCCGAGCAGTACTTC
CDR3aa: CASSQVAGHPSEQYF

j_gene: TRBJ1-1
d_gene: NA
v_gene: TRBV12-5
abundance: once
CDR3nt: TGTGCTAGTGGTTTAAGGACGGCGAACACTGAAGCTTTCTTT
CDR3aa: CASGLRTANTEAFF

j_gene: TRBJ1-6
d_gene: NA
v_gene: TRBV5-1
abundance: NA
CDR3nt: TGCGCCAGCAGCAGATTCGAGTATAATTCACCCCTCCACTTT
CDR3aa: CASSRFEYNSPLHF

j_gene: TRBJ1-5
d_gene: NA
v_gene: TRBV19
abundance: NA
CDR3nt: TGTGCCAGTGGCAGCCTACAACCCCAGCATTTT
CDR3aa: CASGSLQPQHF

j_gene: TRBJ1-4
d_gene: NA
v_gene: TRBV19
abundance: many
CDR3nt: TGTGCCAGTAGTACGGGCAGGATGGGTAATGAAAAACTGTTTTTT
CDR3aa: CASSTGRMGNEKLFF

j_gene: TRBJ1-2
d_gene: TRBD1
v_gene: TRBV7-9
abundance: NA
CDR3nt: TGTGCCAGCAGTTCCCCCGGGACAGGGGGGTATGGCTACACCTTC
CDR3aa: CASSSPGTGGYGYTF

j_gene: TRBJ1-5
d_gene: TRBD1
v_gene: TRBV2
abundance: NA
CDR3nt: TGTGCCAGCAGCGAAACAGGGGGTGCTCAGCCCCAGCATTTT
CDR3aa: CASSETGGAQPQHF

j_gene: TRBJ2-1
d_gene: TRBD1
v_gene: TRBV7-8
abundance: NA
CDR3nt: TGTGCCAGCAGCCGGGACAGGTCGGGCAATCAGCAGTTCTTC
CDR3aa: CASSRDRSGNQQFF

j_gene: TRBJ2-7
d_gene: TRBD1
v_gene: TRBV2
abundance: NA
CDR3nt: TGTGCCAGCAGAGCAGACAGGGAGGAGCAGTACTTC
CDR3aa: CASRADREEQYF

j_gene: TRBJ2-6
d_gene: NA
v_gene: TRBV20-1
abundance: NA
CDR3nt: TGCAGTGCTAGAGGGGGAGGGGGCAACGTCCTGACTTTC
CDR3aa: CSARGGGGNVLTF

j_gene: TRBJ1-6
d_gene: NA
v_gene: TRBV14
abundance: NA
CDR3nt: TGTGCCAGCAGCCAAGTAACAGGGAGCAATTCACCCCTCCACTTT
CDR3aa: CASSQVTGSNSPLHF

j_gene: TRBJ1-4
d_gene: NA
v_gene: TRBV6-1
abundance: few
CDR3nt: TGTGCCAGCAGTGATTATCAGTCTGGGGATGAAAAACTGTTTTTT
CDR3aa: CASSDYQSGDEKLFF

j_gene: TRBJ1-1
d_gene: NA
v_gene: TRBV7-3
abundance: NA
CDR3nt: TGTGCCAGCAGCTTAATGCCATCGAGTTACACTGAAGCTTTCTTT
CDR3aa: CASSLMPSSYTEAFF

j_gene: TRBJ2-7
d_gene: NA
v_gene: TRBV10-3
abundance: few
CDR3nt: TGTGCCATCAGTGAGATGTGGGGGAATCCCCCCTACGAGCAGTACTTC
CDR3aa: CAISEMWGNPPYEQYF

j_gene: TRBJ2-5
d_gene: NA
v_gene: TRBV9
abundance: NA
CDR3nt: NA
CDR3aa: CAMYLCATRTSGITAQYF

j_gene: TRBJ2-7
d_gene: NA
v_gene: TRBV12-3/TRBV12-4
abundance: NA
CDR3nt: TGTGCCAGCACCGTCGGGCGGGTGCAGTACTTC
CDR3aa: CASTVGRVQYF

j_gene: TRBJ1-6
d_gene: NA
v_gene: TRBV7-3
abundance: NA
CDR3nt: TGTGCCAGCAGCTTGGCAGGGGCAAATTCACCCCTCCACTTT
CDR3aa: CASSLAGANSPLHF

j_gene: TRBJ2-1
d_gene: NA
v_gene: TRBV7-8
abundance: NA
CDR3nt: TGTGCCAGCAGCCCCTCGGGGGACAATGAGCAGTTCTTC
CDR3aa: CASSPSGDNEQFF

j_gene: TRBJ2-1
d_gene: TRBD1
v_gene: TRBV25-1
abundance: NA
CDR3nt: TGTGCCAGCAGTGAATATGGGACAGGGAATTTAAATGAGCAGTTCTTC
CDR3aa: CASSEYGTGNLNEQFF

j_gene: TRBJ1-5
d_gene: NA
v_gene: TRBV24-1
abundance: NA
CDR3nt: TGTGCCACCAGGCATCCTCAGCCCCAGCATTTT
CDR3aa: CATRHPQPQHF

j_gene: TRBJ1-1
d_gene: NA
v_gene: TRBV7-6
abundance: NA
CDR3nt: TGTGCCAGCAGCTTAGCGGTCGCAGGGTCCACTGAAGCTTTCTTT
CDR3aa: CASSLAVAGSTEAFF

j_gene: TRBJ2-1
d_gene: NA
v_gene: TRBV5-6
abundance: once
CDR3nt: TGTGCCACCTGCGAGGCGGCAGGGACCTACAATGAGCAGTTCTTC
CDR3aa: CATCEAAGTYNEQFF

j_gene: TRBJ2-2
d_gene: NA
v_gene: TRBV10-1
abundance: once
CDR3nt: TGCGCCAGCAGTCAGTACAGGGACGCGAACACCGGGGAGCTGTTTTTT
CDR3aa: CASSQYRDANTGELFF

j_gene: TRBJ1-6
d_gene: NA
v_gene: TRBV10-2
abundance: many
CDR3nt: TGCGCCAGCAGTGACAGAAATAATTCACCCCTCCACTTT
CDR3aa: CASSDRNNSPLHF

j_gene: TRBJ2-7
d_gene: NA
v_gene: TRBV12-3/TRBV12-4
abundance: NA
CDR3nt: TGTGCCAGCACCGAAGCGTCGGGACTTAGCTCCTACGAGCAGTACTTC
CDR3aa: CASTEASGLSSYEQYF

j_gene: TRBJ2-1
d_gene: TRBD2
v_gene: TRBV6-4
abundance: many
CDR3nt: TGTGCCAGCAGCAGGAGGCGGGGGGGATTGGATGAGCAGTTCTTC
CDR3aa: CASSRRRGGLDEQFF

j_gene: TRBJ1-1
d_gene: NA
v_gene: TRBV14
abundance: many
CDR3nt: TGTGCCAGCAGGAGGGGGGGATCTGGACGAGCCACTGAAGCTTTCTTT
CDR3aa: CASRRGGSGRATEAFF

j_gene: TRBJ2-5
d_gene: NA
v_gene: TRBV5-5
abundance: few
CDR3nt: TGTGCCAGCAGCAATCGATATCAAGAGACCCAGTACTTC
CDR3aa: CASSNRYQETQYF

j_gene: TRBJ2-6
d_gene: NA
v_gene: TRBV10-3
abundance: NA
CDR3nt: TGTGCCATCAGTGAGTCCAGGACAGTAACTGGGGCCAACGTCCTGACTTTC
CDR3aa: CAISESRTVTGANVLTF

j_gene: TRBJ1-1
d_gene: NA
v_gene: TRBV6-4
abundance: many
CDR3nt: TGTGCCACCCTGGGTTCAGGCAACACTGAAGCTTTCTTT
CDR3aa: CATLGSGNTEAFF

j_gene: TRBJ2-3
d_gene: NA
v_gene: TRBV24-1
abundance: NA
CDR3nt: TGTGCCACCCCCGGTCGGATGCGAGATACGCAGTATTTT
CDR3aa: CATPGRMRDTQYF

j_gene: TRBJ2-7
d_gene: TRBD1
v_gene: TRBV5-1
abundance: many
CDR3nt: TGCGCCAGCAGCTTCGGGACAGGGGTGGCCTACGAGCAGTACTTC
CDR3aa: CASSFGTGVAYEQYF

j_gene: TRBJ2-1
d_gene: NA
v_gene: TRBV2
abundance: few
CDR3nt: TGTGCCAGCAGGAGGGGCAGGGCCTCGAACAATGAGCAGTTCTTC
CDR3aa: CASRRGRASNNEQFF

j_gene: TRBJ1-1
d_gene: NA
v_gene: TRBV6-6
abundance: many
CDR3nt: TGTGCCAGCAGTTACACGCAGGGTCCTGAAGCTTTCTTT
CDR3aa: CASSYTQGPEAFF

j_gene: TRBJ2-1
d_gene: TRBD1
v_gene: TRBV28
abundance: NA
CDR3nt: TGTGCCAGCAGAACAGGGGACGCTAATAATGAGCAGTTCTTC
CDR3aa: CASRTGDANNEQFF

j_gene: TRBJ1-5
d_gene: NA
v_gene: TRBV15
abundance: NA
CDR3nt: TGTGCCGCCAGCAGTATCCGACAAGGGGGCAATCAGCCCCAGCATTTT
CDR3aa: CAASSIRQGGNQPQHF

j_gene: TRBJ2-7
d_gene: NA
v_gene: TRBV7-9
abundance: NA
CDR3nt: TGTGCCAGCAGCGAACTCTACGGGACGGTCTCCTACGAGCAGTACTTC
CDR3aa: CASSELYGTVSYEQYF

j_gene: TRBJ2-7
d_gene: TRBD1
v_gene: TRBV5-1
abundance: many
CDR3nt: TGCGCCAGCAGCTTGGGGGGACAGATACCCTACGAGCAGTACTTC
CDR3aa: CASSLGGQIPYEQYF

j_gene: TRBJ2-1
d_gene: TRBD2
v_gene: TRBV15
abundance: NA
CDR3nt: TGTGCCACCAGCAATTCGGAGCGGGAGGAGATCCACTCCTACAATGAGCAGTTCTTC
CDR3aa: CATSNSEREEIHSYNEQFF

j_gene: TRBJ2-2
d_gene: TRBD1
v_gene: TRBV5-8
abundance: many
CDR3nt: TGTGCCAGCAGCTCCGGGACAGGGCCCACCGGGGAGCTGTTTTTT
CDR3aa: CASSSGTGPTGELFF

j_gene: TRBJ1-1
d_gene: NA
v_gene: TRBV7-8
abundance: few
CDR3nt: TGTGCCAGCAGCTCAGACCAGGGGTTGGACACTGAAGCTTTCTTT
CDR3aa: CASSSDQGLDTEAFF

j_gene: TRBJ2-2
d_gene: NA
v_gene: TRBV10-3
abundance: NA
CDR3nt: TGTGCCATCATGTGGTCAGACACCGGGGAGCTGTTTTTT
CDR3aa: CAIMWSDTGELFF

j_gene: TRBJ1-2
d_gene: NA
v_gene: TRBV7-9
abundance: NA
CDR3nt: TGTGCCAGCAGCCAAGGTAGCGAAAGAGGCTATGGCTACACCTTC
CDR3aa: CASSQGSERGYGYTF

j_gene: TRBJ1-6
d_gene: NA
v_gene: TRBV9
abundance: NA
CDR3nt: TGTGCCAGCAGCAAACTCGGATATTCACCCCTCCACTTT
CDR3aa: CASSKLGYSPLHF

j_gene: TRBJ2-7
d_gene: NA
v_gene: TRBV7-2
abundance: NA
CDR3nt: TGTGCCAGCAGCTTTGGGCCCCCCTACGAGCAGTACTTC
CDR3aa: CASSFGPPYEQYF

j_gene: TRBJ2-1
d_gene: NA
v_gene: TRBV6-4
abundance: many
CDR3nt: TGTGCCAGCAGTGAGGCCCCCAGGACGGAGCAGTTCTTC
CDR3aa: CASSEAPRTEQFF

j_gene: TRBJ2-7
d_gene: TRBD1
v_gene: TRBV19
abundance: many
CDR3nt: TGTGCCAGTACTTCAAGTGGGACAGGCTCCTACGAGCAGTACTTC
CDR3aa: CASTSSGTGSYEQYF

j_gene: TRBJ2-7
d_gene: NA
v_gene: TRBV12-3/TRBV12-4
abundance: NA
CDR3nt: TGCGCCAGCACCCTAGGAGGGTACGGGCAGTACTTC
CDR3aa: CASTLGGYGQYF

j_gene: TRBJ1-5
d_gene: NA
v_gene: TRBV20-1
abundance: NA
CDR3nt: TGCAGTGCTAAGACAACTAGCAATCAGCCCCAGCATTTT
CDR3aa: CSAKTTSNQPQHF

j_gene: TRBJ1-2
d_gene: NA
v_gene: TRBV29-1
abundance: NA
CDR3nt: TGCAGCGTTTTTCGGGGGAGCTATGGCTACACCTTC
CDR3aa: CSVFRGSYGYTF

j_gene: TRBJ1-1
d_gene: NA
v_gene: TRBV2
abundance: NA
CDR3nt: TGTGCCAGCAGGGTCCCGAACACTGAAGCTTTCTTT
CDR3aa: CASRVPNTEAFF

j_gene: TRBJ2-7
d_gene: NA
v_gene: TRBV2
abundance: NA
CDR3nt: NA
CDR3aa: CASSYYWGEGITYEQCF

j_gene: TRBJ1-6
d_gene: NA
v_gene: TRBV19
abundance: NA
CDR3nt: TGTGCCAGTAGTATGGTAGGCTCCTATAATTCACCCCTCCACTTT
CDR3aa: CASSMVGSYNSPLHF

j_gene: TRBJ2-4
d_gene: NA
v_gene: TRBV3-1
abundance: many
CDR3nt: TGTGCCAGCACCAGCCAAAACATTCAGTACTTC
CDR3aa: CASTSQNIQYF

j_gene: TRBJ2-7
d_gene: NA
v_gene: TRBV28
abundance: many
CDR3nt: TGTGCCAGCACATCGAGGAGGCCAAAGGAGGAGCAGTACTTC
CDR3aa: CASTSRRPKEEQYF